The next 7 T cell receptor beta chains were all read from a single sample in a study of cytomegalovirus exposure and HLA in healthy donors. Assay: immunoSEQ multiplex PCR; the TCRdb copy retains only in-frame clones and omits some. Of about 280,000 clones in the sample, around 89% were seen once. Sequenced: PBMCs. The receptors were gathered from a woman under 30 in good health and CMV-seronegative.

This clone was seen just once. CDR3 loop: CASGPWPTLDNEQFF. CDR3 nucleotides: TGTGCCAGCGGGCCCTGGCCAACCCTGGACAATGAGCAGTTCTTC. V is TRBV6-4 and J is TRBJ2-1; D gene ambiguous. CDR3 length: 15 amino acids. Trimming removed 8 bases from V and 5 bases from J, with 19 bases in between. CDR1 is MRHNA and CDR2 is SNTAGT in the germline V gene.

The CDR3 loop is CASSTGTSGFTQYF. CDR3 DNA: TGCGCCAGCAGCACCGGGACTAGCGGATTTACGCAGTATTTT. The chain joins TRBV5-1 to TRBJ2-3; 11 nucleotides agree with TRBD2. Germline-derived CDR1 and CDR2 are SGHRS and YFSETQ. V lost 4 bases to trimming and J lost 8 bases; unmatched junction nucleotides: 6. This CDR3 region has 14 residues.

The DNA for the CDR3 is TGTGCCAGCAGTGAGGGTTCCTACGAGCAGTACTTC. Translated, it gives CASSEGSYEQYF. The chain is built from TRBV28 and TRBJ2-7, with D tentatively TRBD2 (5 bases). The CDR3 consists of 12 residues. V was pared by 5 bases and J by 1 base, with 6 bases between. Germline values: CDR1 MDHEN, CDR2 SYDVKM.

The chain recombines TRBV28 with TRBJ2-7, with D tentatively TRBD1 (6 bases). The germline gives CDR1 MDHEN, CDR2 SYDVKM. The CDR3 sequence is 13 residues long. The V and J ends lost 9 bases and 2 bases respectively, with 14 bases between them. CDR3 in DNA: TGTGCCAGTCACAACAGGGCCGCCTACGAGCAGTACTTC. Its translation: CASHNRAAYEQYF.

This clone was counted only a few times. The rearrangement links TRBV27 to TRBJ2-2, with 7 bases aligning to TRBD1. The germline CDR1 and CDR2 sequences are MNHEY and SMNVEV (reference sequence). V lost 4 bases to trimming and J lost 2 bases; unmatched junction nucleotides: 7. The CDR3 length is 16 residues. This chain's CDR3 is CASSSGQAGNTGELFF. The CDR3 nucleotides are TGTGCCAGCAGTTCAGGACAGGCCGGAAACACCGGGGAGCTGTTTTTT.

The CDR3 here is CASSFRDSSRDTQYF. CDR3 DNA: TGTGCCAGCAGTTTCCGGGACAGCTCTAGGGATACGCAGTATTTT. The rearrangement uses TRBV27 and TRBJ2-3, with 7 nucleotides matching TRBD1. The CDR3 contains 15 residues. V dropped 3 bases and J dropped 6; count of bases not matched to a gene: 9. CDR1 is MNHEY and CDR2 is SMNVEV in the germline V gene (reference sequence).

V gene TRBV27 combines with J gene TRBJ2-3; tentatively, D is TRBD1 (5 bases). CDR1 is MNHEY and CDR2 is SMNVEV in the germline V gene (reference sequence). V gave up 2 bases and J gave up 2 bases, with 11 bases separating them. The CDR3 is 15 amino acids. The chain's CDR3 is CASSLLTDATDTQYF. The CDR3 coding sequence is TGTGCCAGCAGTTTACTGACAGACGCCACAGATACGCAGTATTTT.